This passage covers 10 T cell receptor beta chains from one sample sequenced in a study of cytomegalovirus exposure and HLA in healthy donors. Vbeta (60) and Jbeta (13) primers were used in the PCR. Libraries were prepared by immunoSEQ multiplex PCR; TCRdb keeps only in-frame clonotypes and omits some of them. The repertoire holds some 120,000 clones, with roughly 74% as singletons. The sample taken for sequencing was PBMCs. These receptors were taken from a woman between 45 and 60 years old in good health and CMV-seropositive.

The chain recombines TRBV6-1 with TRBJ2-7; 7 positions agree with TRBD1. In germline, CDR1 is MNHNS, CDR2 SASEGT. J lost 4 bases, V lost 5 bases, and 2 bases had no gene match. CDR3 length: 12 residues. The CDR3 reads CASSLQGYEQYF. The DNA for the CDR3 is TGTGCCAGCAGTCTACAGGGGTACGAGCAGTACTTC.

This clone was counted only a few times. The identical CDR3 is also encoded by other nucleotide sequences in the sample. The J gene is TRBJ2-7, the V gene TRBV18; TRBD1 aligns across 11 bases. V was clipped by 0 bases and J by 6 bases; unmatched bases: 1. Germline assignment: CDR1 KGHSH and CDR2 LQKENI. The CDR3 sequence is 14 residues long. The CDR3 nucleotides are TGTGCCAGCTCACCACCCGGGACAGGGGGCGAGCAGTACTTC. Its translation is CASSPPGTGGEQYF.

This clone was seen only once. The chain employs TRBV4-3 and TRBJ2-6; unclear D gene. The germline V gene encodes CDR1 LGHNA and CDR2 YSLEER. V dropped 0 bases and J dropped 2 bases, with 8 bases sitting between them. CDR3 length equals 16 residues. CDR3 protein: CASSQDQATGANVLTF. In DNA, the CDR3 is TGCGCCAGCAGCCAAGATCAGGCTACTGGGGCCAACGTCCTGACTTTC.

The V call is TRBV7-9, the J call TRBJ2-1; 8 bases are shared with TRBD2. The junction had 8 bases not matched to a gene; V was cut back by 2 bases and J by 8 bases. Per germline, CDR1 SEHNR and CDR2 FQNEAQ (reference sequence). There are 15 residues in the CDR3. The CDR3 loop is CASSLSTGGPHEQFF. The CDR3 DNA reads TGTGCCAGCAGCTTATCGACGGGGGGGCCCCATGAGCAGTTCTTC.

In this sample, this clone turned up once. This chain links TRBV7-8 with TRBJ1-5; 8 bases are a match to TRBD1. This CDR3 contains 15 residues. V was clipped by 5 bases and J by 2 bases; unmatched bases: 5. Germline V gives CDR1 SGHVS, CDR2 FQNEAQ. CDR3 region: CASSREGQGNQPQHF. The CDR3 region has the DNA TGTGCCAGCAGCCGAGAGGGACAGGGCAATCAGCCCCAGCATTTT.

The rearrangement links TRBV28 to TRBJ1-2; the match to TRBD1 covers 10 bases. The germline gives CDR1 MDHEN, CDR2 SYDVKM. V shed 2 bases, J shed 1 base, and the junction held 4 bases outside the gene matches. The CDR3 sequence is 16 residues long. This CDR3 is CASSLGGTGVNYGYTF. CDR3 in DNA: TGTGCCAGCAGTTTAGGGGGGACAGGGGTTAACTATGGCTACACCTTC.

The chain combines TRBV7-9 with TRBJ2-5, with 13 bases that match TRBD2. Germline V gene data show CDR1 as SEHNR and CDR2 as FQNEAQ (reference sequence). The CDR3 sequence is 14 residues long. The ends lost 5 bases at V and 4 bases at J; junction bases unmatched: 1. This CDR3 reads CASSRLAGGETQYF. In DNA form, the CDR3 reads TGTGCCAGCAGCCGACTAGCGGGGGGAGAGACCCAGTACTTC.

V gene TRBV6-4 combines with J gene TRBJ2-3, with 9 bases aligning to TRBD2. With V trimmed by 4 bases and J by 0 bases, 2 bases remained unmatched. The CDR3 is made up of 15 amino acids. CDR1 MRHNA and CDR2 SNTAGT come from the germline V gene. CDR3 amino acids: CASSATSGSTDTQYF. The CDR3 DNA reads as TGTGCCAGCAGTGCGACTAGCGGAAGCACAGATACGCAGTATTTT.

The V and J genes are TRBV19 and TRBJ2-5; tentative D call: TRBD2 (6 bases). The V and J ends lost 0 bases and 5 bases respectively, with 16 bases between them. In germline, CDR1 is LNHDA, CDR2 SQIVND (reference sequence). This CDR3 has 16 residues. The CDR3 region has the DNA TGTGCCAGTAGTATAGATCCTCTAGCGCTTCCCGAGACCCAGTACTTC. Residues: CASSIDPLALPETQYF.

This clone was observed once. Written as DNA, the CDR3 is TGTGCCAGCAGCCAAGATCGTTCGCGCGATACGCAGTATTTT. As protein: CASSQDRSRDTQYF. The chain joins TRBV14 to TRBJ2-3; D ambiguous. CDR1 SGHDN and CDR2 FVKESK come from the germline V gene. Trimming removed 0 bases from V and 6 bases from J, with 10 bases in between. The CDR3 runs to 14 residues.